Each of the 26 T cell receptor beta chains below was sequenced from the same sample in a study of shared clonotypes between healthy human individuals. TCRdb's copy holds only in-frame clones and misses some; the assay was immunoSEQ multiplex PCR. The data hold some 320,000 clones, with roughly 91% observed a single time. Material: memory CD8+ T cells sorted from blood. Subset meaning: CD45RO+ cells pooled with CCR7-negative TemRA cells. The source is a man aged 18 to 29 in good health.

CDR3 residues: CSVGGGEQYF. The CDR3 DNA sequence: TGCAGCGTAGGGGGGGGCGAGCAGTACTTC. This chain links TRBV29-1 with TRBJ2-7; the D gene is possibly TRBD2 (7 bases). The germline CDR1 and CDR2 sequences are SQVTM and ANQGSEA. The V end lost 6 bases, the J end lost 6 bases, and 9 bases lay between the germline ends. The CDR3 is 10 amino acids.

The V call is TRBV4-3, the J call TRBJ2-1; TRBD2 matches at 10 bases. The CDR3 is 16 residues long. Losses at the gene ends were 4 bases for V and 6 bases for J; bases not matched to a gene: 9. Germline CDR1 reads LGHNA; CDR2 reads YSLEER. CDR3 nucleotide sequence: TGCGCCAGCAGCCGAGATCTAGCGGGAGTAGGCAATGAGCAGTTCTTC. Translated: CASSRDLAGVGNEQFF.

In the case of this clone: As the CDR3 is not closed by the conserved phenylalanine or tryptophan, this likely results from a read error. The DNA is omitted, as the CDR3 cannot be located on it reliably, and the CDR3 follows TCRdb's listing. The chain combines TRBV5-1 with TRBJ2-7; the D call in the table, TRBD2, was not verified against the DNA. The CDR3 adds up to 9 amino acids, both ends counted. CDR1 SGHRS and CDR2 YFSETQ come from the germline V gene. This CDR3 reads CASSLIGAS.

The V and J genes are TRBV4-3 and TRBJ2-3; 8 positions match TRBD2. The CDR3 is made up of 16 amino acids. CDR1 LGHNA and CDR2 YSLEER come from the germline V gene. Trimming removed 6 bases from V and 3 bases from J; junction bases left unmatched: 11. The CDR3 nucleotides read TGCGCCAGCAGTAAAACCGGGACTAGAACGACAGATACGCAGTATTTT. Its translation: CASSKTGTRTTDTQYF.

The CDR3 DNA reads as TGTGCCAGCAGCAGGGACACATTCTCCTATAATTCACCCCTCCACTTT. As protein: CASSRDTFSYNSPLHF. V is TRBV5-4 and J is TRBJ1-6; tentative D call: TRBD1 (6 bases). With 4 bases removed from V and 0 bases from J, the gap between germline ends came to 11 bases. Per the germline V gene, CDR1 is SGHNT and CDR2 is YYREEE (reference sequence). This CDR3 spans 16 amino acids.

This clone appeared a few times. The CDR3 DNA reads as TGTGCCATCAGAAGGGACGACAAAAACATTCAGTACTTC. Its protein product is CAIRRDDKNIQYF. The chain employs TRBV10-3 and TRBJ2-4; D may correspond to TRBD1 or TRBD2 (5 bases each). V was clipped by 6 bases and J by 3 bases, with 9 bases between them. Germline CDR1 is ENHRY and CDR2 is SYGVKD. The CDR3 consists of 13 residues.

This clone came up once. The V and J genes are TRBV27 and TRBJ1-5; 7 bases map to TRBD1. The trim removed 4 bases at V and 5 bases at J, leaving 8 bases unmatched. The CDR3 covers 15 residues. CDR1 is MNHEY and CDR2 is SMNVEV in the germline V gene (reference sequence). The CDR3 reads CASSYFGTAHQPQHF. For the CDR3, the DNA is TGTGCCAGCAGTTATTTCGGGACAGCACATCAGCCCCAGCATTTT.

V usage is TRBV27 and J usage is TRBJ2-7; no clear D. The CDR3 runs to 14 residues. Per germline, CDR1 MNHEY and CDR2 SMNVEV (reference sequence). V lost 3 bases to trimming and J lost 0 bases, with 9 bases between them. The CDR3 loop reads CASSFEGLSYEQYF. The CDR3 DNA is TGTGCCAGCAGTTTCGAAGGGCTCTCCTACGAGCAGTACTTC.

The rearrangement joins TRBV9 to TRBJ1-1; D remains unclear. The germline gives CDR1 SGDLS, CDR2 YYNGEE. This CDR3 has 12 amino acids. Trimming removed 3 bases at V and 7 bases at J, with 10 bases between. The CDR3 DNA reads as TGTGCCAGCAGCGGGAACAGCCTTGAAGCTTTCTTT. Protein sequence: CASSGNSLEAFF.

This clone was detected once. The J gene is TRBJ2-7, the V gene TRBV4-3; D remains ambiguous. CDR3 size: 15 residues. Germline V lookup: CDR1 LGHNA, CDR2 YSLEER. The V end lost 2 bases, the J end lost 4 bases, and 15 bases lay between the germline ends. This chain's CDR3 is CASSQSRSALYEQYF. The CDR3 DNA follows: TGCGCCAGCAGCCAAAGCCGGTCAGCCCTTTACGAGCAGTACTTC.

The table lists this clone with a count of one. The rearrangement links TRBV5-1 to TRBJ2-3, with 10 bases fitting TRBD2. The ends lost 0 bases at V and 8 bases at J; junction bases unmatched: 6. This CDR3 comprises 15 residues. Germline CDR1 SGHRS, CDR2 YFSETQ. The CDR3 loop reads CASSLDLAGDATQYF. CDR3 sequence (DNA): TGCGCCAGCAGCTTGGATCTAGCGGGGGACGCTACGCAGTATTTT.

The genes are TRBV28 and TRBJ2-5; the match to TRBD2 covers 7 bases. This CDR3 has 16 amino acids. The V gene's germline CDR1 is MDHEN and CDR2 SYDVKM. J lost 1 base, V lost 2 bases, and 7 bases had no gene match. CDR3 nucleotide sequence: TGTGCCAGCAGTTTAGGGGGGGATGCCTTCCAAGAGACCCAGTACTTC. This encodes CASSLGGDAFQETQYF.

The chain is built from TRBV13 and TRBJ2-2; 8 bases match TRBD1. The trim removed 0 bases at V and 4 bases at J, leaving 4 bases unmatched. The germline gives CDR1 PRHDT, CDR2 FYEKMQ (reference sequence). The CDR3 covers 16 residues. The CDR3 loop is CASSLGRTGSTGELFF. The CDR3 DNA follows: TGTGCCAGCAGCTTAGGAAGGACAGGGTCCACCGGGGAGCTGTTTTTT.

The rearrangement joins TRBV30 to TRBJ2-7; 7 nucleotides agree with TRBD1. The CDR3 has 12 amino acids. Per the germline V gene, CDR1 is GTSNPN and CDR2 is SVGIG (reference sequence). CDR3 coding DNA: TGTGCGGTGGACAGGACCTCCTACGAGCAGTACTTC. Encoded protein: CAVDRTSYEQYF.

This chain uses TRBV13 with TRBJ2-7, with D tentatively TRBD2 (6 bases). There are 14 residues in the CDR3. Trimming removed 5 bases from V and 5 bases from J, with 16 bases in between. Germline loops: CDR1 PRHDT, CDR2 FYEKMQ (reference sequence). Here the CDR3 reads CASSERTILHEQYF. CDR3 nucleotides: TGTGCCAGCAGCGAGCGGACTATTCTTCACGAGCAGTACTTC.

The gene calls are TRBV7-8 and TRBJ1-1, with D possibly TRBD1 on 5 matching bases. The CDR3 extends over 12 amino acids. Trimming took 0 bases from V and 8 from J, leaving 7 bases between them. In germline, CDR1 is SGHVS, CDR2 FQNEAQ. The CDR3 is CASSLATAEAFF. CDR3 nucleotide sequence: TGTGCCAGCAGCTTAGCGACAGCAGAAGCTTTCTTT.

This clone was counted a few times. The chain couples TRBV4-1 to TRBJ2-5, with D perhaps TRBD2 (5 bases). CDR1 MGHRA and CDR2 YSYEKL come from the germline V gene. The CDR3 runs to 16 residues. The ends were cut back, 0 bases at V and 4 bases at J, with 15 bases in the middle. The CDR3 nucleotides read TGCGCCAGCAGCCAAGATCCAGTGGTAGCGCTAGAGACCCAGTACTTC. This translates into CASSQDPVVALETQYF.

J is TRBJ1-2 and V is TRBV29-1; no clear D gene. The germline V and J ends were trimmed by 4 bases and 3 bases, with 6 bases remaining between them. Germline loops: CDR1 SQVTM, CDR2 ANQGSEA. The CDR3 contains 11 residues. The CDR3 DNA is TGCAGCGTTGCCACATACTATGGCTACACCTTC. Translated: CSVATYYGYTF.

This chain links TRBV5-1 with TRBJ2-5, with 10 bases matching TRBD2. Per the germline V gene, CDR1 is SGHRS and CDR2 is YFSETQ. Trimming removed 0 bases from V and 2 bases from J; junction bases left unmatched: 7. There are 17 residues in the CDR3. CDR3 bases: TGCGCCAGCAGCTTGGGTCCTAGCGGGAGTAGTCAAGAGACCCAGTACTTC. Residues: CASSLGPSGSSQETQYF.

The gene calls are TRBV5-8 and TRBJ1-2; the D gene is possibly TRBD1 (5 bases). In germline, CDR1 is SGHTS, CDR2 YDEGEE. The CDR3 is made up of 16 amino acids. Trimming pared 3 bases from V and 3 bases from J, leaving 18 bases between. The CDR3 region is CASSSPPLGHDYGYTF. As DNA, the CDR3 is TGTGCCAGCAGCTCGCCCCCGTTGGGGCACGACTATGGCTACACCTTC.

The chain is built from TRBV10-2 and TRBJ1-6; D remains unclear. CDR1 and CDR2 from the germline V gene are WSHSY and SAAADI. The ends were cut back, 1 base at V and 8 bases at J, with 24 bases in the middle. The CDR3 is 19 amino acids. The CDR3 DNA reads TGCGCCAGCAGTGAGTGGTACATAGTATTGGGTGAGTCCGATTCACCCCTCCACTTT. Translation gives CASSEWYIVLGESDSPLHF.

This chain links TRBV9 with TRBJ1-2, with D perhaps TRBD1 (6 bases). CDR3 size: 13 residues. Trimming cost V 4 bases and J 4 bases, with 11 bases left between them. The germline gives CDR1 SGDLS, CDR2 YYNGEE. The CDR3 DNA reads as TGTGCCAGCAGCCCCGGACAGAGCTATGGCTACACCTTC. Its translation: CASSPGQSYGYTF.

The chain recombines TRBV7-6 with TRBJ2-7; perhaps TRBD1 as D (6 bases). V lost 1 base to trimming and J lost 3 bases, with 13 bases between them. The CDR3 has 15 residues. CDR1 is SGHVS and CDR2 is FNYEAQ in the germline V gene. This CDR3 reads CASSLEGHPDYEQYF. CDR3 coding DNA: TGTGCCAGCAGCTTAGAGGGACACCCGGACTACGAGCAGTACTTC.

The CDR3 coding sequence is TGCGCCAGCAGCATAGGACAGGGATCGAATTCACCCCTCCACTTT. The encoded protein is CASSIGQGSNSPLHF. The chain couples TRBV5-1 to TRBJ1-6; TRBD1 agrees at 8 bases. V was pared by 4 bases and J by 7 bases, with 7 bases of the junction left unmatched. Germline V gives CDR1 SGHRS, CDR2 YFSETQ. This CDR3 has 15 residues.

The CDR3 region is CASSLITGDNSPLHF. The CDR3 coding sequence is TGTGCCAGTAGTCTCATAACAGGGGATAATTCACCCCTCCACTTT. The chain links TRBV19 to TRBJ1-6; 7 nucleotides agree with TRBD1. V lost 5 bases and J lost 5; bases outside the gene matches: 6. The germline CDR1 and CDR2 sequences are LNHDA and SQIVND (reference sequence). CDR3 length equals 15 residues.

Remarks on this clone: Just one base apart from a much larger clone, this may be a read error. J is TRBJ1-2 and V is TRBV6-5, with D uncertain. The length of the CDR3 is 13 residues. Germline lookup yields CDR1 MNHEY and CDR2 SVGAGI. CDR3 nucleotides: TGTGCCAGCAGTTACTCGAATGGGTATGACTACACCTTC. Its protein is CASSYSNGYDYTF.